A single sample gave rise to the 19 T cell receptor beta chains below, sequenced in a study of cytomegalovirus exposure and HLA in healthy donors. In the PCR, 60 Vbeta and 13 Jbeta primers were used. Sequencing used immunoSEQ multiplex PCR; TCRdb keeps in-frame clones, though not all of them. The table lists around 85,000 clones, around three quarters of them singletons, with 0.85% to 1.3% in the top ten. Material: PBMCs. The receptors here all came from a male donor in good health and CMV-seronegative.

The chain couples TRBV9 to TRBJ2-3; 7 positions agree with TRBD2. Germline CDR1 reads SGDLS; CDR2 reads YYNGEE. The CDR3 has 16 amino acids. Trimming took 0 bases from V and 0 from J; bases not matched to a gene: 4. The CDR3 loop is CASSVAPSGSTDTQYF. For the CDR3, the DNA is TGTGCCAGCAGCGTAGCACCTAGCGGAAGCACAGATACGCAGTATTTT.

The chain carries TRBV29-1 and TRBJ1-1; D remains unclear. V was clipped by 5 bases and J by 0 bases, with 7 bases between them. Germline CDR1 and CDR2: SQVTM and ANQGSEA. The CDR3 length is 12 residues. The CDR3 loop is CSVRHMNTEAFF. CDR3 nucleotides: TGCAGCGTTCGACATATGAACACTGAAGCTTTCTTT.

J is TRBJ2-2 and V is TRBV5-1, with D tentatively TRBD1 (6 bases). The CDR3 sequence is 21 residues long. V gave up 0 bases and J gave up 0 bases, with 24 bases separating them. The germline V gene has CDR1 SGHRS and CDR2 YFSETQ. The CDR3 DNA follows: TGCGCCAGCAGCTTGGGAATACTACGGATCTCAGGGGCCGCGAACACCGGGGAGCTGTTTTTT. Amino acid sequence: CASSLGILRISGAANTGELFF.

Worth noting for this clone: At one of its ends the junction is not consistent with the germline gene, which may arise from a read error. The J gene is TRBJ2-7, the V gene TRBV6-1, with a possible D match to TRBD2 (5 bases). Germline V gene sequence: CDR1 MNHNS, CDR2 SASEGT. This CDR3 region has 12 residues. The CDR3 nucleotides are TGTGCCAGCAGTGAAGTCGAGGGCCCCCTGAGCTTC. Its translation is CASSEVEGPLSF.

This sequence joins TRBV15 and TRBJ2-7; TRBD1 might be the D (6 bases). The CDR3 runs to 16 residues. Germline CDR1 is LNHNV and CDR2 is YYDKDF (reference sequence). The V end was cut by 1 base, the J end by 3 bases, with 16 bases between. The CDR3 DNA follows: TGTGCCACCAGCAGAGGTCATCGGACAGAAAGCTACGAGCAGTACTTC. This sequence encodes CATSRGHRTESYEQYF.

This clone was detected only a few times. This CDR3 reads CASSKDRDHYGYTF. The CDR3 nucleotides are TGTGCCAGCAGCAAGGACAGGGACCACTATGGCTACACCTTC. The rearrangement uses TRBV14 and TRBJ1-2, with 8 bases that match TRBD1. Germline CDR1 SGHDN, CDR2 FVKESK. J gave up 3 bases and V 5 bases, and 5 bases lay outside the gene matches. The CDR3 spans 14 residues.

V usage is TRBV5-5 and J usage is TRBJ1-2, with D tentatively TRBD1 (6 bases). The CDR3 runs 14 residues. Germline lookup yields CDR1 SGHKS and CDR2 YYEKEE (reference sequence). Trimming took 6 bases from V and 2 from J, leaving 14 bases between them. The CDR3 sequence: CASMPGRGNYGYTF. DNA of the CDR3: TGTGCCAGCATGCCCGGGAGGGGGAACTATGGCTACACCTTC.

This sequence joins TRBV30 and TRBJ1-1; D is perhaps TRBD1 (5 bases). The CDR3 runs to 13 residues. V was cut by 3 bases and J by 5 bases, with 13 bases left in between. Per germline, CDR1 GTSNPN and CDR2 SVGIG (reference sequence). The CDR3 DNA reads TGTGCCTGGAGCTCCCCCCGGGGGACTGAAGCTTTCTTT. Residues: CAWSSPRGTEAFF.

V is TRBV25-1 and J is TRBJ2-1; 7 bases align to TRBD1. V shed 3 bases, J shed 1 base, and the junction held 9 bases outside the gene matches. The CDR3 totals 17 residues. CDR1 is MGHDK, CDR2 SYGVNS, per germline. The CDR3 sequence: CASSDPDRARSYNEQFF. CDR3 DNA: TGTGCCAGCAGTGACCCCGACAGGGCCCGATCCTACAATGAGCAGTTCTTC. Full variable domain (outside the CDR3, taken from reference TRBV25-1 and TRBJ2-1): EADIYQTPRYLVIGTGKKITLECSQTMGHDKMYWYQQDPGMELHLIHYSYGVNSTEKGDLSSESTVSRIRTEHFPLTLESARPSHTSQYLCASSDPDRARSYNEQFFGPGTRLTVL.

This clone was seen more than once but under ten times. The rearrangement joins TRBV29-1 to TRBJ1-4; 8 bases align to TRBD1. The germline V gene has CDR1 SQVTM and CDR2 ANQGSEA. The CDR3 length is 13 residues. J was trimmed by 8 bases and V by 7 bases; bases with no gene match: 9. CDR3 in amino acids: CSGSQGAEEKLFF. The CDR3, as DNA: TGCAGCGGCTCCCAGGGGGCTGAGGAAAAACTGTTTTTT. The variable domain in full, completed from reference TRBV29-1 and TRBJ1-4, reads SAVISQKPSRDICQRGTSLTIQCQVDSQVTMMFWYRQQPGQSLTLIATANQGSEATYESGFVIDKFPISRPNLTFSTLTVSNMSPEDSSIYLCSGSQGAEEKLFFGSGTQLSVL.

The CDR3 nucleotides read TGTGCCAGTAGTATAGATATCAATTACATAAGCGGAGCTGACGGTAATGAGCAGTTCTTC. Amino acid sequence: CASSIDINYISGADGNEQFF. V is TRBV19 and J is TRBJ2-1; tentative D call: TRBD2 (5 bases). CDR1 and CDR2 (germline): LNHDA, SQIVND (reference sequence). V lost 0 bases to trimming and J lost 7 bases, with 28 bases between them. This CDR3 spans 20 amino acids.

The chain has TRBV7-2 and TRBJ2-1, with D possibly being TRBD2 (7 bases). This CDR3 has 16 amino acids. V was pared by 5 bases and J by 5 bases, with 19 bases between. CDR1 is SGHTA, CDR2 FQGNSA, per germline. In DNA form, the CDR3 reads TGTGCCAGCAGCCTTAAGGGGGGGGCCTTTGACAATGAGCAGTTCTTC. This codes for CASSLKGGAFDNEQFF.

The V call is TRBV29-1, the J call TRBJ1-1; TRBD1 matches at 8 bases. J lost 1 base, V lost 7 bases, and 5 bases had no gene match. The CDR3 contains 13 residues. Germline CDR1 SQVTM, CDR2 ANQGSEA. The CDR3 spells CSGVDRANTEAFF. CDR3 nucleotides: TGCAGCGGAGTGGACAGGGCGAACACTGAAGCTTTCTTT.

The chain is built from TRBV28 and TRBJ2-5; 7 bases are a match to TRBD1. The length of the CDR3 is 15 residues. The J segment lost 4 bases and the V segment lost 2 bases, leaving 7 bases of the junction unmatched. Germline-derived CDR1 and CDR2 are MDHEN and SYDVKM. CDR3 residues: CASSLRQGLTETQYF. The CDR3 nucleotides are TGTGCCAGCAGTTTAAGACAGGGTCTTACAGAGACCCAGTACTTC.

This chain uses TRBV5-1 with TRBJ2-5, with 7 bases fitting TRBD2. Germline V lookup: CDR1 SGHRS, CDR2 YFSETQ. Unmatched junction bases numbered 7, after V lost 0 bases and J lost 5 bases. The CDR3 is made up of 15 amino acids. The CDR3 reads CASSLAAGVYETQYF. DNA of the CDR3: TGCGCCAGCAGCTTGGCGGCGGGAGTATACGAGACCCAGTACTTC.

The chain's CDR3 is CASSGQGYEQYF. CDR3 DNA: TGTGCCAGCAGTGGACAGGGCTACGAGCAGTACTTC. This chain connects TRBV2 to TRBJ2-7, with TRBD1 matching 7 bases. The CDR3 is made up of 12 amino acids. Germline lookup yields CDR1 SNHLY and CDR2 FYNNEI. J was trimmed by 3 bases and V by 4 bases; bases with no gene match: 0.

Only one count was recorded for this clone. The CDR3 is CASSTGRLYEQYF. The CDR3 DNA reads as TGTGCCAGCTCGACAGGCCGCCTCTACGAGCAGTACTTC. The rearrangement joins TRBV6-5 to TRBJ2-7; the D gene is possibly TRBD1 (6 bases). Trimming removed 8 bases from V and 3 bases from J, with 14 bases in between. The V gene's germline CDR1 is MNHEY and CDR2 SVGAGI. This CDR3 region has 13 residues.

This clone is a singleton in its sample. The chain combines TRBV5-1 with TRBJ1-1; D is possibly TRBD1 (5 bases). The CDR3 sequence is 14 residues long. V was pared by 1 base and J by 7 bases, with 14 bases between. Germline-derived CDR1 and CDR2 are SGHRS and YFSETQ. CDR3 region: CASSLNSGYYEAFF. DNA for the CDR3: TGCGCCAGCAGCTTGAACTCAGGGTACTATGAAGCTTTCTTT.

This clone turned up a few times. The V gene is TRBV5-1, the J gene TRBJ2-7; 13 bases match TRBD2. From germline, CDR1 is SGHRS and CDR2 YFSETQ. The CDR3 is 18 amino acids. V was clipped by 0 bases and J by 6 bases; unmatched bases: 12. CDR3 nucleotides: TGCGCCAGCAGCTTGGTGGGACAGGTAGGGACTAGCGGGGTCGAGCAGTACTTC. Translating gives CASSLVGQVGTSGVEQYF. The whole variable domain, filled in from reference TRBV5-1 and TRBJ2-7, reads KAGVTQTPRYLIKTRGQQVTLSCSPISGHRSVSWYQQTPGQGLQFLFEYFSETQRNKGNFPGRFSGRQFSNSRSEMNVSTLELGDSALYLCASSLVGQVGTSGVEQYFGPGTRLTVT.